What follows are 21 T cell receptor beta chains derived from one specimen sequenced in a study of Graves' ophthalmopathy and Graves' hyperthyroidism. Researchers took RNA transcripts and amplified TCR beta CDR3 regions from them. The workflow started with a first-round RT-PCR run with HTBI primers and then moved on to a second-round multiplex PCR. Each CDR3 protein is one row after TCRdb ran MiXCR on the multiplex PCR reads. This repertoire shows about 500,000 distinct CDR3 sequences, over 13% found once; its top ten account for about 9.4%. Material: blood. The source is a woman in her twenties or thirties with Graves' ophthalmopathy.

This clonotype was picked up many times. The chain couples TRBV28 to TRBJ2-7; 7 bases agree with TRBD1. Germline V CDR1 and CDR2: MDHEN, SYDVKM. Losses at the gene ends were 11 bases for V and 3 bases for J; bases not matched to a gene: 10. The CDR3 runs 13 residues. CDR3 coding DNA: TGTGCCGCCCGAGGGGGCGCGGGCTACGAGCAGTACTTC. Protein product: CAARGGAGYEQYF.

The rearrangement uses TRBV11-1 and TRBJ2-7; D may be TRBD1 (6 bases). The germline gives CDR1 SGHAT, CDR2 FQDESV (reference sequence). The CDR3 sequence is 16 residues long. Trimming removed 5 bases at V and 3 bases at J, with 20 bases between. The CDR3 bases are TGTGCCAGCAGCAATTACCTGGACAGCGGTCTCTACGAGCAGTACTTC. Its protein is CASSNYLDSGLYEQYF. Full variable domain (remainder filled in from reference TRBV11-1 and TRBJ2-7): EAEVAQSPRYKITEKSQAVAFWCDPISGHATLYWYRQILGQGPELLVQFQDESVVDDSQLPKDRFSAERLKGVDSTLKIQPAELGDSAMYLCASSNYLDSGLYEQYFGPGTRLTVT.

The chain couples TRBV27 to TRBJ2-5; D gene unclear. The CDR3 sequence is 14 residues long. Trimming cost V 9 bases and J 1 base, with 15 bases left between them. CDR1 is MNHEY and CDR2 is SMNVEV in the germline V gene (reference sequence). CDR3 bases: TGTGCCAGGAGTCGTACGGTGCGCCAAGAGACCCAGTACTTC. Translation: CARSRTVRQETQYF.

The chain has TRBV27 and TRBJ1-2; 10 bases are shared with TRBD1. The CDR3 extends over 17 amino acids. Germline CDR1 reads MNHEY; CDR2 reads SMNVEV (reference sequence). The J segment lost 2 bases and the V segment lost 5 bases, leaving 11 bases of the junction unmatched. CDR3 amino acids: CASSPFPPGQGNYGYTF. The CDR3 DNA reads TGTGCCAGCAGTCCTTTTCCTCCGGGACAGGGGAACTATGGCTACACCTTC.

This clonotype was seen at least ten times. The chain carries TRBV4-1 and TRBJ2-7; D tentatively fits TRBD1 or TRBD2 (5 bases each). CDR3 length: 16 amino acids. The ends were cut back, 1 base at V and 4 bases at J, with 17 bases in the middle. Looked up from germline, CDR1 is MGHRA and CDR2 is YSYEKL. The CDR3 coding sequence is TGCGCCAGCAGCCAAGGATTTCTAGCAGGGATGTACGAGCAGTACTTC. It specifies CASSQGFLAGMYEQYF.

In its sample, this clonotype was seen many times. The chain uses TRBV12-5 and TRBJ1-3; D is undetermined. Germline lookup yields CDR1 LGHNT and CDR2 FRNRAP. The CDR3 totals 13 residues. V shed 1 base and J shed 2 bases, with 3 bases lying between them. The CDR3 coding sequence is TGTGCTAGTGGTTTGGGACCTGGAAACACCATATATTTT. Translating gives CASGLGPGNTIYF.

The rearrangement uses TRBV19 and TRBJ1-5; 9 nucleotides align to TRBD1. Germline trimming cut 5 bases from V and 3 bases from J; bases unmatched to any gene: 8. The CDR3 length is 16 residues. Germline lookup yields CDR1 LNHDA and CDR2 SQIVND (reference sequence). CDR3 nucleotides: TGTGCCAGTAGTCTACCACAGGGGGCGAACAATCAGCCCCAGCATTTT. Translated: CASSLPQGANNQPQHF.

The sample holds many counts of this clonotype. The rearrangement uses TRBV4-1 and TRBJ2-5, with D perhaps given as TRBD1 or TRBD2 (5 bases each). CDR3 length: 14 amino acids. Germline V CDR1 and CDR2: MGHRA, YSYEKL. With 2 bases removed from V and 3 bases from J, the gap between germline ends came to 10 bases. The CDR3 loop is CASSQWGPEETQYF. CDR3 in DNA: TGCGCCAGCAGCCAATGGGGACCGGAAGAGACCCAGTACTTC.

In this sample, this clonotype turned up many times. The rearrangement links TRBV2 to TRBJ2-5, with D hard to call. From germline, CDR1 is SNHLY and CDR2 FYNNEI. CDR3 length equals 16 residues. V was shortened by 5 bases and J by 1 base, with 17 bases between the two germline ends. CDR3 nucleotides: TGTGCCAGCAGTCCCCTCCGACGGGCCAGCCAAGAGACCCAGTACTTC. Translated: CASSPLRRASQETQYF. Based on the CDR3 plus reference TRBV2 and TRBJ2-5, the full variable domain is EPEVTQTPSHQVTQMGQEVILRCVPISNHLYFYWYRQILGQKVEFLVSFYNNEISEKSEIFDDQFSVERPDGSNFTLKIRSTKLEDSAMYFCASSPLRRASQETQYFGPGTRLLVL.

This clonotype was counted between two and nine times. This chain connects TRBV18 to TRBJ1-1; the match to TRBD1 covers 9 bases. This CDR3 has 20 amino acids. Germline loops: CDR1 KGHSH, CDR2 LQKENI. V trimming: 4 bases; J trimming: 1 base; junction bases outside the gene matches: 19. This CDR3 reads CASSRRSSSGQGVGNTEAFF. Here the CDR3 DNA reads TGTGCCAGCTCACGTCGATCGTCTTCGGGACAGGGTGTAGGGAACACTGAAGCTTTCTTT.

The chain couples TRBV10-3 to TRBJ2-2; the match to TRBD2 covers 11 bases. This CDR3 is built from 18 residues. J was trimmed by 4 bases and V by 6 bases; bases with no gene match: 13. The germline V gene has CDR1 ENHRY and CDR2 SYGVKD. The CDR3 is CAISLRLAGRASTGELFF. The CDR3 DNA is TGTGCCATCAGCCTCAGACTAGCGGGGAGGGCCAGCACCGGGGAGCTGTTTTTT.

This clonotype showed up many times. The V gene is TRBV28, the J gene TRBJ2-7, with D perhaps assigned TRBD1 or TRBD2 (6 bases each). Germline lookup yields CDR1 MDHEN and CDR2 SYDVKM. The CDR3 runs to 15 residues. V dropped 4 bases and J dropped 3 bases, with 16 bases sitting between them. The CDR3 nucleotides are TGTGCCAGCAGTTACATCGAGGGGGGCCGCTACGAGCAGTACTTC. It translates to CASSYIEGGRYEQYF.

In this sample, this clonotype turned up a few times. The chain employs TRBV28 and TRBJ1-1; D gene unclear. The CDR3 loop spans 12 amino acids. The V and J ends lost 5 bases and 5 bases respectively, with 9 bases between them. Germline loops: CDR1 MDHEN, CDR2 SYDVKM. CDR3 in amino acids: CASSRRRTEAFF. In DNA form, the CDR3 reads TGTGCCAGCAGTCGCAGACGGACTGAAGCTTTCTTT.

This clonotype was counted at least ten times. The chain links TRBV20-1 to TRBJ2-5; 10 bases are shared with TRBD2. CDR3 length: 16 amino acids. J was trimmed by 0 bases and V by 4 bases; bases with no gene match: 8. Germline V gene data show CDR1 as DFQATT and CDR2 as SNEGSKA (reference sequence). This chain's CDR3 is CSAKSETSGNQETQYF. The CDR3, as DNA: TGCAGTGCTAAGAGTGAAACTAGCGGGAACCAAGAGACCCAGTACTTC.

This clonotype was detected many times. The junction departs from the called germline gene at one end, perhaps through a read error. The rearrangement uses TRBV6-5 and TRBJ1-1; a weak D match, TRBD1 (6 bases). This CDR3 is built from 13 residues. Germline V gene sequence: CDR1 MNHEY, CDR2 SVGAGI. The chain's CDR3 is CASSYGDQGRASF. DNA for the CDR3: TGTGCCAGCAGTTACGGTGATCAGGGGAGGGCTTCCTTT.

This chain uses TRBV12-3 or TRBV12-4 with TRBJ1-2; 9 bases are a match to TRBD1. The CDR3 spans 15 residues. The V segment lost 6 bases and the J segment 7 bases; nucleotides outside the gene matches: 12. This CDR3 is CASRADGQGLGGYTF. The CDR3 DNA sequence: TGTGCCAGCAGGGCTGATGGACAGGGGCTTGGTGGCTACACCTTC.

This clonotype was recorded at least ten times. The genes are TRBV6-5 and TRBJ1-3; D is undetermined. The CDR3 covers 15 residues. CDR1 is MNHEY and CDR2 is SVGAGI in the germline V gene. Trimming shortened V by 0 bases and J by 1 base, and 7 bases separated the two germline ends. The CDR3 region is CASSYSSASGNTIYF. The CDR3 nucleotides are TGTGCCAGCAGTTACTCATCAGCGTCTGGAAACACCATATATTTT.

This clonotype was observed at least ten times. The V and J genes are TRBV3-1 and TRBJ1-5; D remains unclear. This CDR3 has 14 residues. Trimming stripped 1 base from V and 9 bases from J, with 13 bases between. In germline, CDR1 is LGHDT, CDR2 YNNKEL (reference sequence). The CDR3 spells CASSQGDPNVPQHF. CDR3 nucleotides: TGTGCCAGCAGCCAAGGGGATCCCAATGTGCCCCAGCATTTT.

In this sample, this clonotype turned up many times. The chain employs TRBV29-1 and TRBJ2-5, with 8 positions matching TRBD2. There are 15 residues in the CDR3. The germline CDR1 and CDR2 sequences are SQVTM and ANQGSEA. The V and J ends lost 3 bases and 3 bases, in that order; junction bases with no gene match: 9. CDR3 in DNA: TGCAGCGTTGAGGTTTCGGGGGGGCTGGAAGAGACCCAGTACTTC. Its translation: CSVEVSGGLEETQYF.

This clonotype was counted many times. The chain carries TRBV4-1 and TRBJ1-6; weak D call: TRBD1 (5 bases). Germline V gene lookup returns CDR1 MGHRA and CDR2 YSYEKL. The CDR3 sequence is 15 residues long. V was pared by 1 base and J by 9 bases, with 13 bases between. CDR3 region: CASSQGLGTSSPLHF. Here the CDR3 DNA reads TGCGCCAGCAGCCAAGGGTTAGGGACGAGTTCACCCCTCCACTTT.

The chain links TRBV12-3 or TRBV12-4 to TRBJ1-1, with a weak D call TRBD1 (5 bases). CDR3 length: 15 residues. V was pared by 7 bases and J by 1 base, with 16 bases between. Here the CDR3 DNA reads TGTGCCAGCACCCGTCCCGGGACGGGGAACACTGAAGCTTTCTTT. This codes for CASTRPGTGNTEAFF.